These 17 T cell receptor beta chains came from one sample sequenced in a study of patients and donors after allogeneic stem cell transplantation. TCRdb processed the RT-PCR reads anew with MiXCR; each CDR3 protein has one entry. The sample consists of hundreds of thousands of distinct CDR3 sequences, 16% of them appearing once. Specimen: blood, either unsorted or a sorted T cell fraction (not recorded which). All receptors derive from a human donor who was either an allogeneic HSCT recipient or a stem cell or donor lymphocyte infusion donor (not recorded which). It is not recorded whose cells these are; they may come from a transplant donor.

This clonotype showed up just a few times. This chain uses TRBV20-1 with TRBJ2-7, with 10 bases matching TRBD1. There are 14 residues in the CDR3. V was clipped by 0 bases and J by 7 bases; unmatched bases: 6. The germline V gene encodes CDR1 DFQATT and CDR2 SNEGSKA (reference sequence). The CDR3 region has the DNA TGCAGTGCTAGAGATGGGGACAGGGGATATGAGCAGTACTTC. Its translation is CSARDGDRGYEQYF.

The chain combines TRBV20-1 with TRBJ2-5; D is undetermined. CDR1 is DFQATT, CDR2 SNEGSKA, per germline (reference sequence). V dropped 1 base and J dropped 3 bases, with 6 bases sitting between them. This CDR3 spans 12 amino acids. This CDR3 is CSARGGEETQYF. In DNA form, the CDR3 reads TGCAGTGCTAGAGGTGGAGAAGAGACCCAGTACTTC.

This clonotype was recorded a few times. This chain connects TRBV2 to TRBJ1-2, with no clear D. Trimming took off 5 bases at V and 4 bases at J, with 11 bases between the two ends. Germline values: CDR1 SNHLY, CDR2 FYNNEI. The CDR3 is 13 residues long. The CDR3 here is CASSLQPVYGYTF. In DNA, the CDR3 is TGTGCCAGCAGTTTACAGCCGGTCTATGGCTACACCTTC.

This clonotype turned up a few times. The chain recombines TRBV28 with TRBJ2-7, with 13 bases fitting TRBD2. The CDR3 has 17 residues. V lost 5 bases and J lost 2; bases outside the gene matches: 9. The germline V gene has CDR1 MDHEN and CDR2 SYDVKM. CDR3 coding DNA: TGTGCCAGCAGTCCCGGGACTAGCGGGGCAACCCCCTACGAGCAGTACTTC. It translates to CASSPGTSGATPYEQYF.

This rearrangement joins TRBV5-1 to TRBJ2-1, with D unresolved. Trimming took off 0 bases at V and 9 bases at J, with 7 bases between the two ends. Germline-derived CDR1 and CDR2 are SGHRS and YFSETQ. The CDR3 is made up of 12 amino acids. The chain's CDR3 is CASSLGWLEQFF. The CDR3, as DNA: TGCGCCAGCAGCTTGGGGTGGCTTGAGCAGTTCTTC.

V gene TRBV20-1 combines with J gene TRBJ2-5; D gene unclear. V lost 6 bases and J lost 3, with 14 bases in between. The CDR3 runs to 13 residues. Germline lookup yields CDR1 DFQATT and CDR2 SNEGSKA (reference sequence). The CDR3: CSALKNTEETQYF. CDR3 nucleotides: TGCAGTGCGCTGAAAAACACCGAAGAGACCCAGTACTTC.

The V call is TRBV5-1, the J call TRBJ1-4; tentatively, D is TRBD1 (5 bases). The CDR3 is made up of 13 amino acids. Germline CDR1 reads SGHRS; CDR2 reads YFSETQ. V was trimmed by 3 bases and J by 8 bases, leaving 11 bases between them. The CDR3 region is CASSSRVGEKLFF. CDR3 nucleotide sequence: TGCGCCAGCAGCTCCAGGGTGGGAGAAAAACTGTTTTTT.

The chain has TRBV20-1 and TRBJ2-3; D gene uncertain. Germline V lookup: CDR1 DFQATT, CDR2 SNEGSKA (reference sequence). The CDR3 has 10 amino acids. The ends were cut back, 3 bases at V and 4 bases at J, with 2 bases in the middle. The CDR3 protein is CSASPDTQYF. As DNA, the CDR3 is TGCAGTGCTAGTCCAGATACGCAGTATTTT.

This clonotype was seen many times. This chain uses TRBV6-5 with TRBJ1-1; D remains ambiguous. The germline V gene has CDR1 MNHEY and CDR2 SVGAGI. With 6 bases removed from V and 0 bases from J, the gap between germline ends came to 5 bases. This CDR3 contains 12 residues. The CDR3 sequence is CASSTVNTEAFF. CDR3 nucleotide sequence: TGTGCCAGCAGCACGGTGAACACTGAAGCTTTCTTT.

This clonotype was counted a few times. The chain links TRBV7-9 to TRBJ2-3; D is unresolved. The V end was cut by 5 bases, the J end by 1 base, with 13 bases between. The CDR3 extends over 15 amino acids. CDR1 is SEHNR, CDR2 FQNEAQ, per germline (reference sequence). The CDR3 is CASSTRLGRTDTQYF. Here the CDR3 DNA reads TGTGCCAGCAGCACCCGGTTAGGGCGCACAGATACGCAGTATTTT.

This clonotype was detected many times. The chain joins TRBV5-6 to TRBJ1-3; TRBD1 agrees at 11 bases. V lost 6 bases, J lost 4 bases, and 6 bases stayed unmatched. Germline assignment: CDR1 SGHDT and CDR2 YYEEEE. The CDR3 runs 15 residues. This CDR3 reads CASTRTGGAGNTIYF. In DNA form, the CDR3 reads TGTGCCAGCACCCGGACAGGGGGCGCGGGAAACACCATATATTTT.

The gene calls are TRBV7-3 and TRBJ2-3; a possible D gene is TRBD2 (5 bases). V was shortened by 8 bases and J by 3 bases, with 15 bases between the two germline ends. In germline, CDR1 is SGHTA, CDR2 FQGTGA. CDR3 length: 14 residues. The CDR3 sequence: CASGVSSGTDTQYF. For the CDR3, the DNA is TGTGCCAGCGGGGTATCGAGCGGTACAGATACGCAGTATTTT.

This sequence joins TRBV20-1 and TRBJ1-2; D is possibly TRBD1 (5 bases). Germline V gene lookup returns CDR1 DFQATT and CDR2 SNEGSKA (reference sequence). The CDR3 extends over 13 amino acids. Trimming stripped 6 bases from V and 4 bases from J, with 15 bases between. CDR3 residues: CSASPGTSYGYTF. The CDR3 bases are TGCAGTGCCTCGCCCGGGACCTCCTATGGCTACACCTTC.

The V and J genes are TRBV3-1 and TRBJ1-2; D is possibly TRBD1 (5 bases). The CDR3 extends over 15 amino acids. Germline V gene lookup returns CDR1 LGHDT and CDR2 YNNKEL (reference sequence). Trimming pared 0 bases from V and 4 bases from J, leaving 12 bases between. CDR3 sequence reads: CASSQDDSISYGYTF. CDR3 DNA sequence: TGTGCCAGCAGCCAAGATGACAGTATAAGCTATGGCTACACCTTC.

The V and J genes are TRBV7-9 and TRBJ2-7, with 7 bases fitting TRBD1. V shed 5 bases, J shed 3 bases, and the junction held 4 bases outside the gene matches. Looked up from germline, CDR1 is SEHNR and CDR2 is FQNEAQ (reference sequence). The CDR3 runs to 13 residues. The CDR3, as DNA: TGTGCCAGCAGCGAGGGACAGTACTACGAGCAGTACTTC. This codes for CASSEGQYYEQYF.

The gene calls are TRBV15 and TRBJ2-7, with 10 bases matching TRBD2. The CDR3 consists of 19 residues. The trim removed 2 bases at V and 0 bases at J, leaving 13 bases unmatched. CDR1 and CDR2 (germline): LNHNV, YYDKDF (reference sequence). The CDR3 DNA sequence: TGTGCCACCAGCAGATCCACCTTTTGGAGCGGGAGGGCCTCCTACGAGCAGTACTTC. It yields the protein CATSRSTFWSGRASYEQYF.

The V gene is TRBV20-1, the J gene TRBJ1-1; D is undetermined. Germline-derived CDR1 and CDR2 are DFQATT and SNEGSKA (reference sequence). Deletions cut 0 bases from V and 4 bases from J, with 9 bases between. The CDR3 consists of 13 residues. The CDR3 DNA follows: TGCAGTGCTAGAGATGCCCAAAGCACTGAAGCTTTCTTT. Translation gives CSARDAQSTEAFF.